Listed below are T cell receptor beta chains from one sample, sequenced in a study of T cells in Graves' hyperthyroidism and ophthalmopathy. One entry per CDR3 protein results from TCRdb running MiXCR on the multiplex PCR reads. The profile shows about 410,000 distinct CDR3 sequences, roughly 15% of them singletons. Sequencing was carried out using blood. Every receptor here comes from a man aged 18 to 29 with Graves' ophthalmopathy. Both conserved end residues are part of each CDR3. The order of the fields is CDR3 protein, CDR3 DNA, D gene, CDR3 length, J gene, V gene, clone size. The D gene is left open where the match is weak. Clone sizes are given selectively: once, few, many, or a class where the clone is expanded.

CDR3 protein: CASSVKRGVYSGNTIYF; CDR3 DNA: TGTGCCAGCAGCGTAAAAAGGGGAGTCTACTCTGGAAACACCATATATTTT; D gene: .; CDR3 length: 17; J gene: TRBJ1-3; V gene: TRBV11-2; clone size: many
CDR3 protein: CSASLLGMGGELFF; CDR3 DNA: TGCAGTGCTTCCCTCCTTGGTATGGGCGGGGAGCTGTTTTTT; D gene: .; CDR3 length: 14; J gene: TRBJ2-2; V gene: TRBV20-1; clone size: .
CDR3 protein: CKEKGSVPYGYTF; CDR3 DNA: TGCAAAGAGAAAGGGTCAGTTCCCTATGGCTACACCTTC; D gene: .; CDR3 length: 13; J gene: TRBJ1-2; V gene: TRBV29-1; clone size: few
CDR3 protein: CSAREAGGGDTGELFF; CDR3 DNA: TGCAGTGCTAGAGAAGCGGGAGGGGGAGACACCGGGGAGCTGTTTTTT; D gene: TRBD2; CDR3 length: 16; J gene: TRBJ2-2; V gene: TRBV20-1; clone size: many
CDR3 protein: CANIQRGRETQYF; CDR3 DNA: TGTGCCAACATTCAGAGGGGGCGAGAGACCCAGTACTTC; D gene: TRBD1; CDR3 length: 13; J gene: TRBJ2-5; V gene: TRBV27; clone size: many
CDR3 protein: CASSFAGTGRTGELFF; CDR3 DNA: TGTGCCAGCAGCTTTGCCGGGACAGGGCGAACCGGGGAGCTGTTTTTT; D gene: TRBD1; CDR3 length: 16; J gene: TRBJ2-2; V gene: TRBV7-3; clone size: many
CDR3 protein: CASSRQGAAGNTIYF; CDR3 DNA: TGTGCCAGCAGCCGACAGGGGGCGGCTGGAAACACCATATATTTT; D gene: TRBD1; CDR3 length: 15; J gene: TRBJ1-3; V gene: TRBV11-2; clone size: many
CDR3 protein: CASSLQTGANYGYTF; CDR3 DNA: TGTGCCAGCAGCTTGCAAACGGGCGCTAACTATGGCTACACCTTC; D gene: .; CDR3 length: 15; J gene: TRBJ1-2; V gene: TRBV5-5; clone size: many
CDR3 protein: CASSPTLAGAYEQYF; CDR3 DNA: TGTGCCAGCAGCCCAACCCTAGCGGGGGCCTACGAGCAGTACTTC; D gene: TRBD2; CDR3 length: 15; J gene: TRBJ2-7; V gene: TRBV3-1; clone size: many
CDR3 protein: CASSQVRLNTEAFF; CDR3 DNA: TGTGCCAGCAGCCAAGTTCGGTTGAACACTGAAGCTTTCTTT; D gene: .; CDR3 length: 14; J gene: TRBJ1-1; V gene: TRBV6-2/TRBV6-3; clone size: .
CDR3 protein: CSVDLDRDTEAFF; CDR3 DNA: TGCAGCGTTGATTTGGACAGGGATACTGAAGCTTTCTTT; D gene: TRBD1; CDR3 length: 13; J gene: TRBJ1-1; V gene: TRBV29-1; clone size: many
CDR3 protein: CAWSIAQNTEAFF; CDR3 DNA: TGTGCCTGGAGTATAGCGCAAAACACTGAAGCTTTCTTT; D gene: .; CDR3 length: 13; J gene: TRBJ1-1; V gene: TRBV30; clone size: many
CDR3 protein: CASRGASQETQYF; CDR3 DNA: TGTGCCAGCAGGGGGGCCTCCCAAGAGACCCAGTACTTC; D gene: .; CDR3 length: 13; J gene: TRBJ2-5; V gene: TRBV2; clone size: many
CDR3 protein: CASSGYSNQPQHF; CDR3 DNA: TGTGCCAGCAGTGGGTATAGCAATCAGCCCCAGCATTTT; D gene: .; CDR3 length: 13; J gene: TRBJ1-5; V gene: TRBV2; clone size: many
CDR3 protein: CAESGDSTDTQYF; CDR3 DNA: TGTGCAGAATCCGGGGACAGCACAGATACGCAGTATTTT; D gene: .; CDR3 length: 13; J gene: TRBJ2-3; V gene: TRBV28; clone size: many
CDR3 protein: CASRPARVGYTF; CDR3 DNA: TGTGCCAGCAGGCCCGCGAGGGTAGGCTACACCTTC; D gene: .; CDR3 length: 12; J gene: TRBJ1-2; V gene: TRBV12-3/TRBV12-4; clone size: many
CDR3 protein: CASSTHEGRNSPLHF; CDR3 DNA: TGTGCCAGTAGTACACACGAGGGGCGTAATTCACCCCTCCACTTT; D gene: .; CDR3 length: 15; J gene: TRBJ1-6; V gene: TRBV19; clone size: .